Presented here are 20 T cell receptor beta chains from one specimen sequenced in a study of cytomegalovirus exposure and HLA in healthy donors. PCR was performed using 60 Vbeta and 13 Jbeta primers. TCRdb's copy holds only in-frame clones and misses some; the assay was immunoSEQ multiplex PCR. Of approximately 170,000 clones listed, roughly 80% are singletons. The sequenced sample was PBMCs. The receptors derive from a human donor in good health.

The V and J genes are TRBV6-5 and TRBJ2-5; D is undetermined. TRBJ2-7 matches the DNA end more closely, so the J call is doubtful. Germline lookup yields CDR1 MNHEY and CDR2 SVGAGI. The CDR3 has 15 amino acids. This CDR3 reads CASSTMVSPVHEQYF. The CDR3 nucleotides read TGTGCCAGCAGCACCATGGTCTCCCCGGTCCACGAGCAGTACTTC.

This chain connects TRBV5-6 to TRBJ2-1, with 15 nucleotides matching TRBD2. Germline V CDR1 and CDR2: SGHDT, YYEEEE. Trimming cost V 3 bases and J 8 bases; bases outside gene matches: 9. The CDR3 has 17 residues. The CDR3 sequence: CASSSGLAGGNRDEQFF. CDR3 bases: TGTGCCAGCAGCTCTGGACTAGCGGGGGGGAATCGCGATGAGCAGTTCTTC.

This clone was picked up a small number of times. The chain is built from TRBV4-3 and TRBJ1-1, with no clear D. This CDR3 contains 14 residues. Trimming left V 6 bases short and J 1 base short, with 12 bases between. Germline V gene sequence: CDR1 LGHNA, CDR2 YSLEER. The DNA for the CDR3 is TGCGCCAGCAGTCTTGGACGGGAGAACACTGAAGCTTTCTTT. The encoded protein is CASSLGRENTEAFF.

The chain uses TRBV19 and TRBJ1-2; weak D call: TRBD1 (5 bases). Germline assignment: CDR1 LNHDA and CDR2 SQIVND (reference sequence). The CDR3 is made up of 15 amino acids. V lost 3 bases to trimming and J lost 4 bases, with 15 bases between them. The CDR3 is CASSMLAGQAYGYTF. The CDR3, as DNA: TGTGCCAGTAGTATGTTGGCAGGGCAGGCCTATGGCTACACCTTC.

The chain employs TRBV7-9 and TRBJ2-1; 10 positions match TRBD1. Germline assignment: CDR1 SEHNR and CDR2 FQNEAQ (reference sequence). The CDR3 is 16 amino acids. Unmatched junction bases numbered 12, after V lost 5 bases and J lost 8 bases. The CDR3 region has the DNA TGTGCCAGCAGCCGTACGCCGGGACAGGGGATCGATGAGCAGTTCTTC. The encoded protein is CASSRTPGQGIDEQFF.

V gene TRBV4-1 combines with J gene TRBJ1-1; 7 nucleotides line up with TRBD1. The ends lost 3 bases at V and 3 bases at J; junction bases unmatched: 7. The CDR3 is 15 amino acids. Germline values: CDR1 MGHRA, CDR2 YSYEKL. The DNA for the CDR3 is TGCGCCAGCAGCCACACCACCGACAGGGACACTGAAGCTTTCTTT. It codes for CASSHTTDRDTEAFF.

The chain is built from TRBV11-1 and TRBJ2-5, with 13 bases matching TRBD2. The germline gives CDR1 SGHAT, CDR2 FQDESV (reference sequence). The CDR3 is made up of 17 amino acids. Trimming cost V 5 bases and J 0 bases; bases outside gene matches: 6. CDR3 in amino acids: CASSGGLAGTHQETQYF. CDR3 coding DNA: TGTGCCAGCAGCGGGGGACTAGCGGGGACCCACCAAGAGACCCAGTACTTC.

The chain joins TRBV7-9 to TRBJ1-1; the D is unclear. Germline CDR1 reads SEHNR; CDR2 reads FQNEAQ (reference sequence). Trimming took 3 bases from V and 5 from J, leaving 13 bases between them. This CDR3 comprises 14 residues. The CDR3 DNA follows: TGTGCCAGCAGCTTTGTTGTGGGAGGGACTGAAGCTTTCTTT. Its translation: CASSFVVGGTEAFF. The whole variable domain, filled in from reference TRBV7-9 and TRBJ1-1, reads DTGVSQNPRHKITKRGQNVTFRCDPISEHNRLYWYRQTLGQGPEFLTYFQNEAQLEKSRLLSDRFSAERPKGSFSTLEIQRTEQGDSAMYLCASSFVVGGTEAFFGQGTRLTVV.

This chain connects TRBV7-6 to TRBJ2-1, with TRBD2 identical over 10 bases. V lost 0 bases and J lost 8; bases outside the gene matches: 7. The CDR3 extends over 16 amino acids. The germline V gene encodes CDR1 SGHVS and CDR2 FNYEAQ. The CDR3 DNA sequence: TGTGCCAGCAGCTTAGCGGGAGCGGGGGGGTCCGATGAGCAGTTCTTC. It specifies CASSLAGAGGSDEQFF.

V and J are TRBV9 and TRBJ2-7; D is unresolved. Germline V lookup: CDR1 SGDLS, CDR2 YYNGEE. V gave up 0 bases and J gave up 2 bases, with 12 bases separating them. The CDR3 has 15 residues. CDR3 coding DNA: TGTGCCAGCAGCGTAGCCCCCGCGTTAACCTACGAGCAGTACTTC. Encoded protein: CASSVAPALTYEQYF.

The chain uses TRBV23-1 and TRBJ2-7; possible D gene TRBD1, 6 bases. TRBV23-1 is filed as an ORF, its function uncertain. The V and J ends lost 4 bases and 2 bases respectively, with 6 bases between them. The CDR3 runs to 12 residues. CDR3 sequence: CASSRDTYEQYF. Written as DNA, the CDR3 is TGCGCCAGCAGTCGGGACACCTACGAGCAGTACTTC.

The V and J genes are TRBV27 and TRBJ1-4; 9 positions agree with TRBD1. V was clipped by 4 bases and J by 11 bases; unmatched bases: 5. Germline loops: CDR1 MNHEY, CDR2 SMNVEV (reference sequence). The CDR3 is 13 amino acids. The CDR3 here is CASSSGTGRKLFF. Here the CDR3 DNA reads TGTGCCAGCAGTTCCGGGACAGGGAGGAAACTGTTTTTT.

This sequence joins TRBV13 and TRBJ1-1; 7 nucleotides align to TRBD1. Trimming at V came to 5 bases and at J to 5 bases, leaving 8 bases not matched to a gene. The CDR3 totals 14 residues. Germline V gene data show CDR1 as PRHDT and CDR2 as FYEKMQ (reference sequence). The chain's CDR3 is CASSTRDSETEAFF. CDR3 in DNA: TGTGCCAGCAGCACCCGGGACAGCGAAACTGAAGCTTTCTTT.

The rearrangement joins TRBV2 to TRBJ2-3; D gene unclear. Between the trimmed V and J ends, which lost 6 bases and 4 bases, there was a span of 5 bases. The CDR3 length is 11 residues. Germline V gene sequence: CDR1 SNHLY, CDR2 FYNNEI. The CDR3 nucleotides are TGTGCCAGCAGGTATTCAGATACGCAGTATTTT. It translates to CASRYSDTQYF.

This chain links TRBV5-8 with TRBJ2-3; 12 nucleotides match TRBD2. Per the germline V gene, CDR1 is SGHTS and CDR2 is YDEGEE. The V gene end was trimmed by 4 bases and the J gene end by 4 bases; junction bases not matched to a gene: 4. This CDR3 is built from 15 residues. CDR3 sequence (DNA): TGTGCCAGCAGCCAGGGACTAGCGGGTGCAGATACGCAGTATTTT. Translating it yields CASSQGLAGADTQYF.

The rearrangement links TRBV9 to TRBJ2-5; 13 bases are a match to TRBD2. In germline, CDR1 is SGDLS, CDR2 YYNGEE. The CDR3 has 18 residues. The V gene end was trimmed by 4 bases and the J gene end by 5 bases; junction bases not matched to a gene: 14. CDR3 sequence (DNA): TGTGCCAGCAGCCATAATTTACTAGCGGGGGGGCCGGCCGAGACCCAGTACTTC. It codes for CASSHNLLAGGPAETQYF.

The chain employs TRBV7-9 and TRBJ2-7; D is unresolved. CDR1 is SEHNR and CDR2 is FQNEAQ in the germline V gene (reference sequence). V lost 2 bases, J lost 0 bases, and 5 bases lay in between. This CDR3 is built from 13 residues. CDR3: CASSLSSSYEQYF. CDR3 nucleotides: TGTGCCAGCAGCTTAAGTAGCTCCTACGAGCAGTACTTC.

V usage is TRBV5-1 and J usage is TRBJ2-3; TRBD2 aligns across 9 bases. V lost 4 bases and J lost 3; bases outside the gene matches: 6. Germline V lookup: CDR1 SGHRS, CDR2 YFSETQ. The CDR3 has 15 residues. CDR3 loop: CASSPRGGGTDTQYF. The CDR3 nucleotides are TGCGCCAGCAGCCCGCGGGGGGGAGGTACAGATACGCAGTATTTT.

The J gene is TRBJ2-7, the V gene TRBV18, with 9 bases that match TRBD1. V gave up 0 bases and J gave up 5 bases; unmatched junction bases: 8. The CDR3 length is 16 residues. Germline-derived CDR1 and CDR2 are KGHSH and LQKENI. Here the CDR3 reads CASSPPIGQGTDEQYF. CDR3 nucleotide sequence: TGTGCCAGCTCACCACCGATCGGACAGGGGACCGACGAGCAGTACTTC.

The rearrangement uses TRBV27 and TRBJ1-1; no definite D call. Germline lookup yields CDR1 MNHEY and CDR2 SMNVEV (reference sequence). V was clipped by 6 bases and J by 4 bases, with 15 bases between them. The CDR3 spans 14 residues. The CDR3 sequence is CASSPPRRPTEAFF. CDR3 in DNA: TGTGCCAGCAGCCCGCCCCGGAGGCCCACTGAAGCTTTCTTT.